Listed below are T cell receptor beta chains from one sample, sequenced in a study of T-cell memory formation after mild COVID-19. In TCRdb, the 5' RACE reads were re-called with MiXCR into one record per CDR3 protein. The table has around 430,000 distinct CDR3 sequences, about a sixth seen once. Source material: PBMCs or a T cell subset sorted from them (not recorded which). The receptors come from a young man who had mild COVID-19 (a few samples of this study predate the infection). Cell type and time point are not known. The CDR3 runs from the conserved cysteine through the conserved F or W. D genes are given only for firm matches. Size tells how often a clone was seen (once, few, many) or the class of an expanded clone, and some rows leave it out.

size	V	D	J	DNA	CDR3
NA	TRBV7-2	NA	TRBJ2-2	TGTGCCAGCAGCCTCCAGCGGAGGGGCACCGGGGAGCTGTTTTTT	CASSLQRRGTGELFF
few	TRBV18	NA	TRBJ1-3	TGTGCCAGCTCACCAAGCCATACAGGGTACTCTGGAAACACCATATATTTT	CASSPSHTGYSGNTIYF
few	TRBV7-9	NA	TRBJ2-3	TGTGCCAGCAGCTTAAATGAGGGGCCAGATACGCAGTATTTT	CASSLNEGPDTQYF
NA	TRBV4-1	NA	TRBJ2-2	TGCGCCAGCAGCCACGGGATGGCGGGGGCGCTCGCCGGGGAGCTGTTTTTT	CASSHGMAGALAGELFF
NA	TRBV6-5	TRBD1	TRBJ1-4	TGTGCCAGCAGTTATTTGGGACAGGGCGGAAAACTGTTTTTT	CASSYLGQGGKLFF
NA	TRBV29-1	TRBD2	TRBJ2-5	TGCAGCGTTGAAGTAGCGGGGCAGGGGGAGACCCAGTACTTC	CSVEVAGQGETQYF
few	TRBV12-5	NA	TRBJ2-2	TGTGCTAGTGGTCGGACAGACTACACCGGGGAGCTGTTTTTT	CASGRTDYTGELFF
NA	TRBV12-3/TRBV12-4	NA	TRBJ1-1	TGTGCCAGCAGTTTAGGGATGGGGGGAGACGCTTTCTTT	CASSLGMGGDAFF
NA	TRBV4-2	TRBD2	TRBJ2-4	TGTGCCAGCAGCCAGGAAGGGAGGGCGTCTCTAGCCAAAAACATTCAGTACTTC	CASSQEGRASLAKNIQYF
NA	TRBV5-1	NA	TRBJ2-5	TGCGCCAGCAGCTTGGAAGGATATCTCGGAAGGGAGACCCAGTACTTC	CASSLEGYLGRETQYF
NA	TRBV12-3/TRBV12-4	TRBD1	TRBJ2-1	TGTGCCAGCAGGGACAGGAGTTCTTACAATGAGCAGTTCTTC	CASRDRSSYNEQFF
few	TRBV7-2	NA	TRBJ1-1	TGTGCCAGCAGCTGGTACACTGAAGCTTTCTTT	CASSWYTEAFF
many	TRBV7-6	TRBD1	TRBJ2-7	TGTGCCAGCAGCTTAGGATGGGAGAGGACAGGGGACCACGAGCAGTACTTC	CASSLGWERTGDHEQYF
few	TRBV24-1	TRBD2	TRBJ2-3	TGTGCCACCAGTCCCGGGACTAGAGGAAATACGCAGTATTTT	CATSPGTRGNTQYF
few	TRBV18	NA	TRBJ2-1	TGTGCCAGCTCACCTAGAGGGGGGAATGAGCAGTTCTTC	CASSPRGGNEQFF